This paragraph covers one T cell receptor beta chain sequence. This sample is part of a study of T cell changes during pregnancy in multiple sclerosis. Produced via immunoSEQ multiplex PCR; TCRdb's table is partial and in-frame only. Among approximately 100,000 clones, about 94% were seen once, and the ten largest hold approximately 0.88%. The sequence derives from a female donor with multiple sclerosis, enrolled in a pregnancy study. The sequencing here drew on peripheral blood, taken before pregnancy.

The CDR3 DNA reads TGTGCCAGCGAAACACAGGGTAATGAGCAGTTCTTC. Encoded protein: CASETQGNEQFF. The chain uses TRBV7-9 and TRBJ2-1, with D perhaps TRBD1 (6 bases). Germline V gives CDR1 SEHNR, CDR2 FQNEAQ (reference sequence). Trimming stripped 8 bases from V and 7 bases from J, with 12 bases between. The CDR3 is 12 residues long.